This TCR beta chain was sequenced in a study of identical twins. Study findings and constraints: Findings depended on cross-sectional statistics rather than tracking the same donors.

This clonotype came up many times. Its matching antigen is unknown. TCRdb called the 5' RACE reads again in MiXCR, with one record for every CDR3 protein. The sample holds roughly 1.6 million distinct CDR3 sequences, about 32% seen once. Per the germline V gene, CDR1 is SQVTM and CDR2 is ANQGSEA. The CDR3 loop spans 13 amino acids. V dropped 3 bases and J dropped 2 bases, with 10 bases sitting between them. The chain combines TRBV29-1 with TRBJ1-2; D is perhaps TRBD1 (6 bases). This clonotype originated in a newborn girl in good health. The sample was cord blood. The CDR3 protein is CSVDRGANYGYTF. CDR3 nucleotides: TGCAGCGTTGACAGGGGAGCAAACTATGGCTACACCTTC.